Below, one TCR beta chain is given with its context. Its antigen is undetermined. The data were taken from a study of T cell responses to AZD1222 COVID-19 vaccine. Here immunoSEQ multiplex PCR was the method, and the copy in TCRdb shows in-frame clones only, minus some. The sample lists around 100,000 clones; less than 95% were seen once. CDR1 is LGHDT and CDR2 is YNNKEL in the germline V gene (reference sequence). This CDR3 region has 12 residues. Trimming stripped 5 bases from V and 8 bases from J, with 12 bases between. Findings of the study overall: Donors, mostly white British, included more females; clonal diversity was possibly underestimated.

This specimen consisted of peripheral blood, obtained on day 0 of AZD1222 vaccination. This sequence joins TRBV3-1 (or the pseudogene TRBV3-2) and TRBJ1-1, with a weak D call TRBD1 (5 bases). The sequence derives from an adult in good health. CDR3 sequence reads: CASSYLGGEAFF. The CDR3 nucleotides read TGTGCCAGCAGCTATCTGGGGGGGGAAGCTTTCTTT.